Following are 18 T cell receptor beta chains from one sample sequenced in a study of blood T cell repertoires in COVID-19. This table comes from immunoSEQ multiplex PCR, and its TCRdb copy is limited to in-frame clones, with some not included. The sample has just over 70,000 clones; approximately 80% are singletons. The source material was peripheral blood. Receptor source: a man aged 65 to 79 who had recovered from COVID-19.

The chain combines TRBV23-1 with TRBJ2-1; a weak D match, TRBD1 (5 bases). TRBV23-1 is an ORF, with its function uncertain. Between the trimmed V and J ends, which lost 1 base and 3 bases, there was a span of 7 bases. This CDR3 comprises 14 residues. The CDR3 protein is CASSQFDSYNEQFF. The CDR3 coding sequence is TGCGCCAGCAGTCAATTTGACAGCTACAATGAGCAGTTCTTC.

V and J are TRBV10-3 and TRBJ1-4, with D perhaps matching TRBD1 (6 bases). V was clipped by 2 bases and J by 7 bases, with 17 bases between them. Germline assignment: CDR1 ENHRY and CDR2 SYGVKD. The CDR3 sequence is 16 residues long. CDR3 sequence reads: CAISEPLGGAGEKLFF. The CDR3 DNA reads as TGTGCCATCAGTGAGCCTCTTGGGGGGGCAGGTGAAAAACTGTTTTTT.

The chain links TRBV6-5 to TRBJ2-1, with D possibly TRBD2 on 6 matching bases. Germline CDR1 is MNHEY and CDR2 is SVGAGI. The CDR3 is made up of 15 amino acids. The germline V and J ends were trimmed by 2 bases and 0 bases, with 8 bases remaining between them. This CDR3 is CASSYGGISYNEQFF. For the CDR3, the DNA is TGTGCCAGCAGTTACGGGGGGATCTCCTACAATGAGCAGTTCTTC.

V and J are TRBV10-2 and TRBJ2-7, with TRBD1 matching 7 bases. The CDR3 sequence is 12 residues long. Germline CDR1 and CDR2: WSHSY and SAAADI. V gave up 6 bases and J gave up 10 bases; unmatched junction bases: 9. The CDR3 DNA follows: TGCGCCAGCAGGGAGGCTGGGACAGATCAGTACTTC. It codes for CASREAGTDQYF.

V gene TRBV7-8 combines with J gene TRBJ1-6; the D gene is possibly TRBD1 (6 bases). The CDR3 has 14 residues. Germline CDR1 SGHVS, CDR2 FQNEAQ. The V and J ends lost 3 bases and 4 bases respectively, with 7 bases between them. CDR3 region: CASSLGAYNSPLHF. CDR3 bases: TGTGCCAGCAGCTTGGGGGCTTATAATTCACCCCTCCACTTT.

J is TRBJ2-3 and V is TRBV6-6; TRBD2 agrees at 10 bases. CDR3 length equals 17 residues. The J segment lost 4 bases and the V segment lost 5 bases, leaving 12 bases of the junction unmatched. From germline, CDR1 is MNHNY and CDR2 SVGAGI (reference sequence). CDR3 DNA: TGTGCCAGCAGTCCACCCGAGTGGAGCGGGAGGGCAGATACGCAGTATTTT. It specifies CASSPPEWSGRADTQYF.

The rearrangement uses TRBV4-2 and TRBJ1-6; 8 bases line up with TRBD1. V trimming: 6 bases; J trimming: 6 bases; junction bases outside the gene matches: 7. This CDR3 comprises 15 residues. In germline, CDR1 is LGHNA, CDR2 YNFKEQ. CDR3 coding DNA: TGTGCCAGCAGGCTCGGGACAGGTTTTAATTCACCCCTCCACTTT. This encodes CASRLGTGFNSPLHF.

The chain combines TRBV28 with TRBJ1-6, with TRBD1 as a possible D gene (6 bases). The germline gives CDR1 MDHEN, CDR2 SYDVKM. Trimming took 8 bases from V and 3 from J, leaving 14 bases between them. This CDR3 is 15 amino acids long. DNA for the CDR3: TGTGCCAGCCGCCCCGGACAGATCTATAATTCACCCCTCCACTTT. Its translation is CASRPGQIYNSPLHF.

This clone occurred a few times. The chain employs TRBV7-9 and TRBJ1-4, with 9 bases fitting TRBD1. CDR1 and CDR2 from the germline V gene are SEHNR and FQNEAQ (reference sequence). The CDR3 runs 14 residues. V trimming: 6 bases; J trimming: 8 bases; junction bases outside the gene matches: 7. The CDR3 nucleotides read TGTGCCAGCAGACCGGAAGACAGGGGGGAAAAACTGTTTTTT. Protein product: CASRPEDRGEKLFF.

This clone has a handful of counts. The gene calls are TRBV15 and TRBJ1-4; unclear D gene. Germline V gene sequence: CDR1 LNHNV, CDR2 YYDKDF (reference sequence). The CDR3 loop spans 15 amino acids. Trimming removed 0 bases at V and 1 base at J, with 6 bases between. CDR3: CATSRDTGTNEKLFF. The CDR3 DNA follows: TGTGCCACCAGCAGAGATACCGGAACTAATGAAAAACTGTTTTTT. Filled out from reference TRBV15 and TRBJ1-4, the complete variable domain reads DAMVIQNPRYQVTQFGKPVTLSCSQTLNHNVMYWYQQKSSQAPKLLFHYYDKDFNNEADTPDNFQSRRPNTSFCFLDIRSPGLGDTAMYLCATSRDTGTNEKLFFGSGTQLSVL.

The rearrangement joins TRBV3-1 (or the pseudogene TRBV3-2) to TRBJ1-3; D might be TRBD1 (6 bases). The CDR3 runs 15 residues. Germline assignment: CDR1 LGHDT and CDR2 YNNKEL (reference sequence). V gave up 0 bases and J gave up 3 bases, with 9 bases separating them. CDR3 sequence reads: CASSQDGGLGNTIYF. The CDR3 DNA follows: TGTGCCAGCAGCCAAGACGGGGGGCTTGGAAACACCATATATTTT.

This chain connects TRBV5-1 to TRBJ2-1; 9 bases map to TRBD2. Per germline, CDR1 SGHRS and CDR2 YFSETQ. The V and J ends lost 4 bases and 0 bases, in that order; junction bases with no gene match: 2. CDR3 length equals 15 residues. The CDR3 coding sequence is TGCGCCAGCAGCGAGACTAGCGGCTCCTACAATGAGCAGTTCTTC. It specifies CASSETSGSYNEQFF.

This clone was detected once. This chain uses TRBV2 with TRBJ2-1; 11 bases agree with TRBD1. This CDR3 is 13 amino acids long. Germline values: CDR1 SNHLY, CDR2 FYNNEI. The J segment lost 7 bases and the V segment lost 11 bases, leaving 7 bases of the junction unmatched. The CDR3 DNA is TGTGCCCCCCGCCGGGACAGGGGGAATGAGCAGTTCTTC. Translated, it gives CAPRRDRGNEQFF.

The CDR3 is CASSVRDRGYGYTF. CDR3 nucleotide sequence: TGTGCCAGCAGCGTCCGGGACAGGGGCTATGGCTACACCTTC. V and J are TRBV7-2 and TRBJ1-2; 10 bases are a match to TRBD1. V lost 5 bases and J lost 4; bases outside the gene matches: 4. The CDR3 is 14 amino acids. Germline CDR1 and CDR2: SGHTA and FQGNSA.

CDR3 coding DNA: TGTGCCAGCAGCCCTTGGACAGGGCGAACCGGGGAGCTGTTTTTT. It translates to CASSPWTGRTGELFF. The V gene is TRBV5-4, the J gene TRBJ2-2; 8 bases are shared with TRBD1. Germline trimming cut 4 bases from V and 5 bases from J; bases unmatched to any gene: 7. CDR1 SGHNT and CDR2 YYREEE come from the germline V gene (reference sequence). The CDR3 length is 15 residues.

The CDR3 sequence is CASSYVREGGDTQYF. The CDR3 bases are TGTGCCAGCAGTTACGTGCGGGAGGGCGGAGATACGCAGTATTTT. V and J are TRBV6-5 and TRBJ2-3, with TRBD2 identical over 9 bases. Germline lookup yields CDR1 MNHEY and CDR2 SVGAGI. The CDR3 extends over 15 amino acids. V dropped 2 bases and J dropped 5; count of bases not matched to a gene: 5.

The V call is TRBV9, the J call TRBJ2-3, with D maybe TRBD1 (6 bases). V lost 4 bases and J lost 0, with 9 bases in between. CDR3 length: 14 residues. Germline loops: CDR1 SGDLS, CDR2 YYNGEE. The CDR3 region has the DNA TGTGCCAGCAGCAGGGACACTAGCACAGATACGCAGTATTTT. Translating gives CASSRDTSTDTQYF.

The CDR3 nucleotides are TGTGCCAGCAGCCTCCCCCAGGGATCCTACAATGAGCAGTTCTTC. Translation gives CASSLPQGSYNEQFF. The rearrangement links TRBV7-8 to TRBJ2-1, with D perhaps TRBD1 (5 bases). This CDR3 spans 15 amino acids. Germline CDR1 SGHVS, CDR2 FQNEAQ. Trimming cost V 5 bases and J 1 base, with 12 bases left between them.